This T cell receptor (beta chain) was captured by sequencing in a study of tumor and adjacent non-tumor tissue in lung cancer. RNA was extracted from bulk tissue without any cell sorting. Distant lung tissue was collected more than 3 cm away from the tumor edge. With regard to this clonotype: An end of the junction differs from the germline gene, which may be a read error.

Three rounds of nested PCR, following a modified ARM-PCR protocol, produced the TCRbeta library. MiXCR, applied by TCRdb to the multiplex PCR reads, yields one record per CDR3 protein. The sample lists about 86,000 distinct CDR3 sequences, more than 75% occurring once. This CDR3 region has 17 residues. Germline CDR1 reads MNHEY; CDR2 reads SVGAGI. The receptor was derived from a woman aged 50 to 60 with non-small cell lung cancer. The sequenced material came from distant non-tumor lung tissue. The V gene is TRBV6-5, the J gene TRBJ2-5; 8 nucleotides line up with TRBD2. The CDR3 nucleotides read TGTGCCGGCAGTTTCTCTTCCGGGACTAGTGGGAAGGAGACCCAGTACTTC. Its protein is CAGSFSSGTSGKETQYF.